The next 6 T cell receptor beta chains were all read from a single sample in a study of T cells after yellow fever vaccination. One entry per CDR3 protein results from TCRdb running MiXCR on the 5' RACE reads. Here the sample spans fewer than 400,000 distinct CDR3 sequences, around a tenth being singletons. Material: CD4+ T cells sorted from PBMCs, obtained 45 days after the yellow fever booster vaccination. These receptor sequences come from a man aged 18 to 30 who received the YFV17D yellow fever vaccine.

This clonotype was recorded a few times. The J gene is TRBJ2-3, the V gene TRBV7-8; D may correspond to TRBD1 or TRBD2 (5 bases each). From germline, CDR1 is SGHVS and CDR2 FQNEAQ. This CDR3 is built from 14 residues. V was trimmed by 3 bases and J by 6 bases, leaving 13 bases between them. The CDR3 sequence is CASSLSGHGDTQYF. As DNA, the CDR3 is TGTGCCAGCAGCTTGAGCGGACATGGGGATACGCAGTATTTT.

The J gene is TRBJ2-5, the V gene TRBV10-3; TRBD1 might be the D (6 bases). The V gene's germline CDR1 is ENHRY and CDR2 SYGVKD. The CDR3 runs to 14 residues. V was clipped by 3 bases and J by 10 bases, with 18 bases between them. The CDR3 loop reads CAISENGTPQIQYF. The DNA of the CDR3 is TGTGCCATCAGTGAAAACGGGACACCTCAGATCCAGTACTTC.

The chain has TRBV6-2 or TRBV6-3 and TRBJ2-1; D call uncertain. The ends were cut back, 2 bases at V and 0 bases at J, with 17 bases in the middle. Germline V gene sequence: CDR1 MNHEY, CDR2 SVGEGT. The CDR3 runs to 18 residues. The DNA of the CDR3 is TGTGCCAGCAGTTACGGCCGCTTATGGGCCCGCTCCTACAATGAGCAGTTCTTC. Residues: CASSYGRLWARSYNEQFF.

This clonotype turned up a few times. This chain connects TRBV4-2 to TRBJ2-5; 13 nucleotides line up with TRBD2. This CDR3 has 16 amino acids. Germline-derived CDR1 and CDR2 are LGHNA and YNFKEQ. Trimming removed 4 bases from V and 5 bases from J; junction bases left unmatched: 7. This chain's CDR3 is CASSLAGTSGEETQYF. The CDR3 DNA reads as TGTGCCAGCAGCCTGGCCGGGACTAGCGGGGAGGAGACCCAGTACTTC.

This clonotype has only a few counts. This sequence joins TRBV5-1 and TRBJ2-3; the D gene is possibly TRBD2 (6 bases). CDR1 is SGHRS and CDR2 is YFSETQ in the germline V gene. The CDR3 is 16 amino acids. V was shortened by 1 base and J by 0 bases, with 12 bases between the two germline ends. The CDR3 region is CASSLSWDSSTDTQYF. The CDR3 nucleotides are TGCGCCAGCAGCTTGAGCTGGGACTCCAGCACAGATACGCAGTATTTT.

This clonotype was recorded at least ten times. The chain uses TRBV12-3 or TRBV12-4 and TRBJ1-2; D gene unclear. V gave up 6 bases and J gave up 0 bases, with 11 bases separating them. The CDR3 sequence is 14 residues long. CDR3 nucleotides: TGTGCCAGCAGCTTGGCGTCAGCTAACTATGGCTACACCTTC. As protein: CASSLASANYGYTF.